Each of the 7 T cell receptor beta chains below was sequenced from the same sample in a study of neoadjuvant anti-PD-1 for oral cavity cancer. The repertoire was sequenced with immunoSEQ multiplex PCR; TCRdb's copy has only in-frame clones and lacks some. This table has 30,000 to 35,000 clones, more than 75% appearing once. The specimen comprised PBMCs, sampled before nivolumab (anti-PD-1) treatment. These TCRs come from a person between 35 and 79 years old with oral cavity squamous cell carcinoma.

The chain combines TRBV27 with TRBJ2-1; the D gene could be TRBD1 or TRBD2 (5 bases each). This CDR3 region has 12 residues. CDR1 is MNHEY and CDR2 is SMNVEV in the germline V gene (reference sequence). Trimming cost V 2 bases and J 12 bases, with 11 bases left between them. CDR3 sequence reads: CASSLTGRGQFF. In nucleotides, the CDR3 is TGTGCCAGCAGTTTAACAGGACGGGGGCAGTTCTTC.

This clone was recorded once. The rearrangement uses TRBV28 and TRBJ1-5, with D unclear. The CDR3 contains 13 residues. CDR1 and CDR2 (germline): MDHEN, SYDVKM. Trimming removed 5 bases at V and 4 bases at J, with 9 bases between. In DNA form, the CDR3 reads TGTGCCAGCAGTCCTGGAATAAATCAGCCCCAGCATTTT. The encoded protein is CASSPGINQPQHF.

V gene TRBV7-2 combines with J gene TRBJ2-1; 9 nucleotides line up with TRBD2. The CDR3 is 16 amino acids. Germline loops: CDR1 SGHTA, CDR2 FQGNSA. J lost 6 bases, V lost 3 bases, and 9 bases had no gene match. CDR3 nucleotides: TGTGCCAGCAGCTTCTGGGGGACTAGCTTGTCCAATGAGCAGTTCTTC. It codes for CASSFWGTSLSNEQFF.

In this sample, this clone turned up a few times. V usage is TRBV11-2 and J usage is TRBJ1-2; weak D call: TRBD1 (5 bases). Germline V lookup: CDR1 SGHAT, CDR2 FQNNGV. V shed 3 bases and J shed 4 bases, with 12 bases lying between them. The CDR3 contains 14 residues. The CDR3 sequence: CASSFSGKAYGYTF. CDR3 sequence (DNA): TGTGCCAGCAGCTTTTCAGGGAAAGCCTATGGCTACACCTTC.

V usage is TRBV6-1 and J usage is TRBJ1-1; D may be TRBD1 (6 bases). The CDR3 has 14 residues. Trimming removed 4 bases at V and 4 bases at J, with 13 bases between. Germline values: CDR1 MNHNS, CDR2 SASEGT. CDR3 sequence (DNA): TGTGCCAGCAGTGTTGAGGGAGGGGGCACTGAAGCTTTCTTT. Its translation: CASSVEGGGTEAFF.

The rearrangement links TRBV19 to TRBJ1-5, with unresolved D. The germline gives CDR1 LNHDA, CDR2 SQIVND (reference sequence). The V and J ends lost 1 base and 1 base respectively, with 5 bases between them. The CDR3 is 14 amino acids. The CDR3 is CASSIGRSNQPQHF. The CDR3 region has the DNA TGTGCCAGTAGTATAGGTAGAAGCAATCAGCCCCAGCATTTT.

The chain employs TRBV5-1 and TRBJ2-3; maybe TRBD1 (6 bases). CDR3 length equals 15 residues. The V end was cut by 4 bases, the J end by 0 bases, with 12 bases between. Germline loops: CDR1 SGHRS, CDR2 YFSETQ. CDR3 in DNA: TGCGCCAGCAGCCCCGGGACACACAGCACAGATACGCAGTATTTT. Encoded protein: CASSPGTHSTDTQYF. Full variable domain (outside the CDR3, taken from reference TRBV5-1 and TRBJ2-3): KAGVTQTPRYLIKTRGQQVTLSCSPISGHRSVSWYQQTPGQGLQFLFEYFSETQRNKGNFPGRFSGRQFSNSRSEMNVSTLELGDSALYLCASSPGTHSTDTQYFGPGTRLTVL.